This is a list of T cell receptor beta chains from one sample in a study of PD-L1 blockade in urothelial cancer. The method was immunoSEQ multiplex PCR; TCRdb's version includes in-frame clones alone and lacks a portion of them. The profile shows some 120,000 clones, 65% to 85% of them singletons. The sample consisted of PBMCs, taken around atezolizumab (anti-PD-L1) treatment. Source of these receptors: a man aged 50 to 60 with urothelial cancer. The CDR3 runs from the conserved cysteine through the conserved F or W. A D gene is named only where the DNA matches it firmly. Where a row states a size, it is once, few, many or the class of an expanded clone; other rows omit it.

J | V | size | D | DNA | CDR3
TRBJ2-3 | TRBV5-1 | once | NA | TGCGCCAGCAGCCCAGGGGGCGGGGGAACAGATACGCAGTATTTT | CASSPGGGGTDTQYF
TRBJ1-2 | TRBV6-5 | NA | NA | TGTGCCAGCAGTCTACAGCTACTCTATGGCTACACCTTC | CASSLQLLYGYTF
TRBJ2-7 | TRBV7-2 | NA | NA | TGTGCCAGCAGCTTAGCGGACTACTACGAGCAGTACTTC | CASSLADYYEQYF
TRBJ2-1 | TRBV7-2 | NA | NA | TGTGCCAGCAGCCCCGCCCAGCGGTTACTTTCCTACAATGAGCAGTTCTTC | CASSPAQRLLSYNEQFF
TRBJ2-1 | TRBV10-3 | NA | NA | TGTGCCATCAGTGAGCATAGCGGAGGGATCTACAATGAGCAGTTCTTC | CAISEHSGGIYNEQFF
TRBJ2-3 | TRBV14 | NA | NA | TGTGCCAGCAGCCAAGTACTGAGCGGTCTGGGGACAGATACGCAGTATTTT | CASSQVLSGLGTDTQYF
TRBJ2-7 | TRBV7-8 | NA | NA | TGTGCCAGCAGCCGCGGGGACTCCCGCGGCTCCTACGAGCAGTACTTC | CASSRGDSRGSYEQYF
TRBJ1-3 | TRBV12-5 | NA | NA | TGTGCTAGTGGTGGGGGGGGTCTGGTCGGAAACACCATATATTTT | CASGGGGLVGNTIYF
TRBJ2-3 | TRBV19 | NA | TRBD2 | TGTGCCAGTAGTATAAGCGGGAGTAGCGATACGCAGTATTTT | CASSISGSSDTQYF
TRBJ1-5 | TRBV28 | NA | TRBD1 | TGTGCCAGCAGTTCCACCGGGACAGGATTCCAGCCCCAGCATTTT | CASSSTGTGFQPQHF
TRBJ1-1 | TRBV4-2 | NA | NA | TGTGCCAGCAGCCAAGATCCGCGGGACGCTGAAGCTTTCTTT | CASSQDPRDAEAFF
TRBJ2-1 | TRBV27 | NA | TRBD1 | TGTGCCAGCAGTCCCTTACAAGACAGGGGATCCTACAATGAGCAGTTCTTC | CASSPLQDRGSYNEQFF